The 3 T cell receptor beta chains in this list originate from one sample, sequenced in a study of cytomegalovirus exposure and HLA in healthy donors. Amplification used 60 Vbeta primers and 13 Jbeta primers. TCRdb's copy holds only in-frame clones and misses some; the assay was immunoSEQ multiplex PCR. The data show about 160,000 clones, with about two thirds seen just once and 4.5% held by the top ten. The sequenced material came from PBMCs. These receptors were collected from a woman between 18 and 30 years old in good health and CMV-seropositive.

The rearrangement uses TRBV12-5 and TRBJ2-2, with 11 bases that match TRBD2. The CDR3 has 21 residues. The germline CDR1 and CDR2 sequences are LGHNT and FRNRAP. Unmatched junction bases numbered 21, after V lost 2 bases and J lost 7 bases. As DNA, the CDR3 is TGTGCTAGTGGTTTGAATCTTCCCAAAATAGCGGGAGGGCCTGGTAGCGGGGAGCTGTTTTTT. Its protein is CASGLNLPKIAGGPGSGELFF. The full variable domain, in which reference TRBV12-5 and TRBJ2-2 provide the parts outside the CDR3, is DARVTQTPRHKVTEMGQEVTMRCQPILGHNTVFWYRQTMMQGLELLAYFRNRAPLDDSGMPKDRFSAEMPDATLATLKIQPSEPRDSAVYFCASGLNLPKIAGGPGSGELFFGEGSRLTVL.

Concerning this clone itself: One end of the junction does not line up with germline, which may come from a read error. The V gene is TRBV2, the J gene TRBJ2-1, with TRBD1 matching 7 bases. Germline CDR1 SNHLY, CDR2 FYNNEI. There are 19 residues in the CDR3. CDR3 residues: CASYSRRLRDRETNNERFF. CDR3 sequence (DNA): TGTGCCAGCTACTCCCGGCGACTTCGCGACAGGGAAACGAACAATGAGCGGTTCTTC.

This clone has just a few counts. V usage is TRBV18 and J usage is TRBJ1-2, with TRBD1 as a possible D gene (6 bases). The CDR3 spans 14 residues. Germline V CDR1 and CDR2: KGHSH, LQKENI. V lost 0 bases and J lost 8, with 13 bases in between. CDR3: CASSPPDSSWGYTF. The CDR3 DNA reads TGTGCCAGCTCACCACCGGACAGCTCCTGGGGCTACACCTTC.